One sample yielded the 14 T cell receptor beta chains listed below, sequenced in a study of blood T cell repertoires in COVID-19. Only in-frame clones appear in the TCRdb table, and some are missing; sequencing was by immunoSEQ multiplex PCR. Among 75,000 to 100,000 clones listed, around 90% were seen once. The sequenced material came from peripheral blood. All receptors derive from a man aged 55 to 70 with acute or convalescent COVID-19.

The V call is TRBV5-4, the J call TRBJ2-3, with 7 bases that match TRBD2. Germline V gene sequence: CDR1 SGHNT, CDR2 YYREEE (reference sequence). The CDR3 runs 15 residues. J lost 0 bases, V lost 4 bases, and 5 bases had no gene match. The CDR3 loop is CASSASGASTDTQYF. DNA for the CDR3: TGTGCCAGCAGCGCGAGCGGGGCCAGCACAGATACGCAGTATTTT.

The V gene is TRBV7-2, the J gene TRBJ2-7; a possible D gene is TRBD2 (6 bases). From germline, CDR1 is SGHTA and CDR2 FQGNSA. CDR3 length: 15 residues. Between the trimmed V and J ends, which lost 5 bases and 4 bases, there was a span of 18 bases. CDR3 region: CASSVRGLTVYEQYF. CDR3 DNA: TGTGCCAGCAGCGTTAGGGGACTTACGGTGTACGAGCAGTACTTC.

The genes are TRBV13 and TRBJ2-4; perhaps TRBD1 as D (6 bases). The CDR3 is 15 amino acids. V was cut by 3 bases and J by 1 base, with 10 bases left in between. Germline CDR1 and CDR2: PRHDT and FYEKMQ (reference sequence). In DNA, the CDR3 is TGTGCCAGCAGCTTCAGGGACACGGCCAAAAACATTCAGTACTTC. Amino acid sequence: CASSFRDTAKNIQYF.

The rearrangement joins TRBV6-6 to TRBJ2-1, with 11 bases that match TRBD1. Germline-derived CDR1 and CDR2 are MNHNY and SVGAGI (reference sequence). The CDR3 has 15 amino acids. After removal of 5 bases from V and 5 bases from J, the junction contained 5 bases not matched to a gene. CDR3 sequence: CASSTRTGGHNEQFF. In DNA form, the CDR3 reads TGTGCCAGCAGTACCAGGACAGGGGGCCACAATGAGCAGTTCTTC.

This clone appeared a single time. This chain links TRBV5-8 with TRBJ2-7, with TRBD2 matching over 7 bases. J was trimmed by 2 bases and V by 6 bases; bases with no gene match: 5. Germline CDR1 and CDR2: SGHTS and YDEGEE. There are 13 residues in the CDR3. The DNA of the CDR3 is TGTGCCAGCAAAAACGGGGGGACCTACGAGCAGTACTTC. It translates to CASKNGGTYEQYF.

CDR3 sequence: CASSVGTDNRYEQYF. CDR3 DNA sequence: TGTGCCAGCAGCGTAGGGACAGATAATCGCTACGAGCAGTACTTC. The V gene is TRBV9, the J gene TRBJ2-7; D might be TRBD1 (6 bases). The germline gives CDR1 SGDLS, CDR2 YYNGEE. This CDR3 contains 15 residues. Trimming pared 0 bases from V and 3 bases from J, leaving 13 bases between.

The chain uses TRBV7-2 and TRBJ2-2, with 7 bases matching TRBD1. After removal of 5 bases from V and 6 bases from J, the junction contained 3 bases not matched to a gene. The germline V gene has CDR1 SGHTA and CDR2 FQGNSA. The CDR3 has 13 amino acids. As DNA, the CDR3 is TGTGCCAGCAGCCGGGACAGCGCCGGGGAGCTGTTTTTT. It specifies CASSRDSAGELFF. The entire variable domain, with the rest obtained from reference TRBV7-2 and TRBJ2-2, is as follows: GAGVSQSPSNKVTEKGKDVELRCDPISGHTALYWYRQSLGQGLEFLIYFQGNSAPDKSGLPSDRFSAERTGGSVSTLTIQRTQQEDSAVYLCASSRDSAGELFFGEGSRLTVL.

CDR3 in amino acids: CASSLGGTNTEAFF. In DNA, the CDR3 is TGTGCCAGCAGCTTAGGGGGCACGAACACTGAAGCTTTCTTT. The chain combines TRBV7-6 with TRBJ1-1; a weak D match, TRBD1 (5 bases). The CDR3 runs to 14 residues. Trimming stripped 1 base from V and 1 base from J, with 7 bases between. Germline CDR1 is SGHVS and CDR2 is FNYEAQ.

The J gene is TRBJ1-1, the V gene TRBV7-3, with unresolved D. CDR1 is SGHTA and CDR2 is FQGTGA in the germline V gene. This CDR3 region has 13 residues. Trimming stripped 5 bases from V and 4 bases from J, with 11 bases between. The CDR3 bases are TGTGCCAGCAGCGATCAGGAGGGCACTGAAGCTTTCTTT. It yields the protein CASSDQEGTEAFF.

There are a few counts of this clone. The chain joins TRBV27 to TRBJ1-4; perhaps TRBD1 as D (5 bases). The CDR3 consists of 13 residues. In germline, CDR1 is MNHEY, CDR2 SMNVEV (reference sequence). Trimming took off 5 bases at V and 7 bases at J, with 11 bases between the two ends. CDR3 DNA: TGTGCCAGCAGTCCCAGGGATGGTGAAAAACTGTTTTTT. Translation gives CASSPRDGEKLFF.

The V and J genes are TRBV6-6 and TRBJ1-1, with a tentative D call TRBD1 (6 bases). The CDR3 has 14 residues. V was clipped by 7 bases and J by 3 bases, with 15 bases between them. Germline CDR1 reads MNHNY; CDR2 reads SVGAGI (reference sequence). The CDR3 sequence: CASKFGGHDTEAFF. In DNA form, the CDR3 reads TGTGCCAGCAAATTCGGGGGGCATGACACTGAAGCTTTCTTT.

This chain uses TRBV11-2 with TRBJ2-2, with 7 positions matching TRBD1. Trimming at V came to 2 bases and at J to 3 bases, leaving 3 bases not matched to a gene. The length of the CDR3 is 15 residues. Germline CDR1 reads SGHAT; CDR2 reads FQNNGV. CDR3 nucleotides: TGTGCCAGCAGCTTATCGGGACAGTACACCGGGGAGCTGTTTTTT. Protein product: CASSLSGQYTGELFF.

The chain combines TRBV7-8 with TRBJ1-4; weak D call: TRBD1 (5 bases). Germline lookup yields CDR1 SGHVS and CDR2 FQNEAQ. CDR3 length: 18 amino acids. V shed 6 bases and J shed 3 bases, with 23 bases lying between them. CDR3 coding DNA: TGTGCCAGCAGTCAAACCAGTGCGGGGCCCGGGGCTAATGAAAAACTGTTTTTT. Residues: CASSQTSAGPGANEKLFF.

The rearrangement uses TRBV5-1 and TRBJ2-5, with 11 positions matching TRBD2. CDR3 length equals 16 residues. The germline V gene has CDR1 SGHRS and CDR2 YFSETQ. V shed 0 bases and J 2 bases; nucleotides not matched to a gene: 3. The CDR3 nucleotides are TGCGCCAGCAGCTTGGGTAGCGGGGGGGAGCAAGAGACCCAGTACTTC. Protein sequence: CASSLGSGGEQETQYF.